A selection of T cell receptor beta chains follows, all from one sample in a study of T-cell memory formation after mild COVID-19. TCRdb itself ran the 5' RACE reads through MiXCR, one entry per CDR3 protein. The sample has 580,000 or so distinct CDR3 sequences; around a sixth are singletons. The sequenced sample was PBMCs or a T cell subset sorted from them (not recorded which). The source of these receptors is an adult woman who had mild COVID-19 (a few samples of this study predate the infection). Cell type and time point are not known. CDR3s include the opening cysteine and the closing phenylalanine or tryptophan.

v_gene,j_gene,CDR3aa
TRBV5-4,TRBJ2-2,CASSLDGLSGELFF
TRBV20-1,TRBJ2-3,CSATSSGRVGTDTQYF
TRBV5-1,TRBJ1-4,CASSLGVDWANEKLFF
TRBV6-2/TRBV6-3,TRBJ1-2,CASSPHQTGSFGYTF
TRBV5-5,TRBJ1-5,CASSPTGFNQPQHF
TRBV9,TRBJ2-1,CASSVGTNNEQFF
TRBV6-2/TRBV6-3,TRBJ1-5,CASSKTTENQPQHF
TRBV19,TRBJ1-2,CASSYVTGSNYGYTF
TRBV20-1,TRBJ2-7,CSAMGLAGSYEQYF
TRBV3-1,TRBJ2-1,CASSLGASGARGEQFF
TRBV4-2,TRBJ2-1,CASSQDLFSYNEQFF
TRBV6-6,TRBJ2-3,CASSYSRGLRDTQYF
TRBV4-1,TRBJ2-7,CASSQEKGNEQYF
TRBV7-9,TRBJ1-2,CASSPDRSNYGYTF
TRBV7-2,TRBJ1-2,CASSFSASYGYTF
TRBV19,TRBJ2-7,CATSESGPNEQYF
TRBV5-1,TRBJ2-5,CASSLLLSTGGQETQYF
TRBV7-9,TRBJ2-5,CASSPLLSGVQETQYF
TRBV27,TRBJ2-1,CASSSLRGENYNEQFF
TRBV3-1,TRBJ1-5,CASSQVEDGPQHF
TRBV20-1,TRBJ2-7,CSAQDRGDDEQYF
TRBV12-3/TRBV12-4,TRBJ2-1,CASSYGTINNEQFF
TRBV4-2,TRBJ1-6,CASSQDLTGTNSPLHF
TRBV6-6,TRBJ1-2,CASSHQGQTYGYTF
TRBV7-3,TRBJ1-1,CASSAYVRAEAFF
TRBV5-1,TRBJ2-2,CASIAGDFNTGELFF
TRBV20-1,TRBJ2-7,CSARVHYEQYF
TRBV7-9,TRBJ1-1,CASSEIRDGTGRATEAFF
TRBV4-1,TRBJ1-5,CASSQVQGPLNSNQPQHF
TRBV4-2,TRBJ2-5,CASSQITSGRYQETQYF
TRBV6-5,TRBJ1-2,CASSSAAGTGFYGYTF
TRBV5-1,TRBJ2-7,CASRPGQGTDEQYF
TRBV5-1,TRBJ2-7,CASSKDRGSYEQYF
TRBV12-3/TRBV12-4,TRBJ2-7,CASSWDYSGEQYF
TRBV12-3/TRBV12-4,TRBJ1-2,CASSLALRGRWYGYTF
TRBV29-1,TRBJ1-2,CSVEDLNVGSSYGYTF
TRBV7-9,TRBJ1-2,CASARTGSPNYGYTF
TRBV6-2/TRBV6-3,TRBJ2-3,CASSSRTSGSGTDTQYF
TRBV2,TRBJ2-3,CASRQGWVAGGITDTQYF
TRBV7-3,TRBJ1-6,CASSLGGTNSPLHF
TRBV6-6,TRBJ2-3,CASSHAVFWDTQYF
TRBV24-1,TRBJ2-1,CATSDSPGTSGNNEQFF
TRBV4-1,TRBJ2-7,CASSQDGQGTDEQYF
TRBV29-1,TRBJ2-2,CSVLAGGVTGELFF
TRBV5-6,TRBJ2-7,CASSLRSEQYF
TRBV12-3/TRBV12-4,TRBJ2-1,CASRVTSGGYNEQFF
TRBV5-1,TRBJ1-5,CASSLVGGLREPQHF